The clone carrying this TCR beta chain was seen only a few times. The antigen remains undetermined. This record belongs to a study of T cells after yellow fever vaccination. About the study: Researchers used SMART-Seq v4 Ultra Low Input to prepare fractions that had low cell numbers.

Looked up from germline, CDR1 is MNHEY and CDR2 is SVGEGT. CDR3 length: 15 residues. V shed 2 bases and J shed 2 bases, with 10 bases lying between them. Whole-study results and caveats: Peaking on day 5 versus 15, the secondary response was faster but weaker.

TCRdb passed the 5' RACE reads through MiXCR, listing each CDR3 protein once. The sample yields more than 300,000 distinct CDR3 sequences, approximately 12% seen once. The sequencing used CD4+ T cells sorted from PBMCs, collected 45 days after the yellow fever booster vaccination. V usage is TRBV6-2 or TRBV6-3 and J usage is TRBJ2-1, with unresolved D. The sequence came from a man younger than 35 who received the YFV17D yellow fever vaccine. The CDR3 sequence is CASSYGSGAYNEQFF. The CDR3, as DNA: TGTGCCAGCAGTTACGGGTCAGGAGCCTACAATGAGCAGTTCTTC.